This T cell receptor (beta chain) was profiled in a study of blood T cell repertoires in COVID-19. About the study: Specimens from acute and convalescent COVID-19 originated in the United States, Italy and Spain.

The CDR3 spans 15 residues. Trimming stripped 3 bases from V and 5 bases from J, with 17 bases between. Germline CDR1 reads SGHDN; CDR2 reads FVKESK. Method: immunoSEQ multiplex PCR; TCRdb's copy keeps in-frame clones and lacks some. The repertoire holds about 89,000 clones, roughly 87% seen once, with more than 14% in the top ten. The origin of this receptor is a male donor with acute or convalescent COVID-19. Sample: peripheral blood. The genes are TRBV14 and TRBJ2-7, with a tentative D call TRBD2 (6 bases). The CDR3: CASSQNPGLNNEQYF. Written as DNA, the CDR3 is TGTGCCAGCAGCCAGAATCCGGGACTTAATAACGAGCAGTACTTC.